A selection of T cell receptor beta chains follows, all from one sample in a study of blood T cell repertoires in COVID-19. Assay: immunoSEQ multiplex PCR; the TCRdb copy retains only in-frame clones and omits some. This repertoire shows fewer than 110,000 clones, around 88% found once; its top ten account for around 7%. Sequencing was carried out using peripheral blood. The receptors were gathered from a man in his fifties with active or convalescent COVID-19. The CDR3 runs from the conserved cysteine through the conserved F or W. The D gene is left open where the match is weak. Only some rows state a clone size, as once, few, many or a class for expanded clones.

cdr3_nt cdr3_aa clone_size j_call d_call v_call
TGTGCCAGCGCCGATAGCGGCTTCCCCACCTTC CASADSGFPTF once TRBJ1-2 . TRBV2
TGTGCCAGCAGTTTAGACGGAGTAGTCTACGAGCAGTACTTC CASSLDGVVYEQYF . TRBJ2-7 . TRBV27
TGTGCCAGCAGCTCCGACCCAGGGGCGTACGAGCAGTACTTC CASSSDPGAYEQYF . TRBJ2-7 . TRBV6-5
TGTGCCAGCTCACCACGAGCCCCTAAGCGGATCTCCTACGAGCAGTACTTC CASSPRAPKRISYEQYF . TRBJ2-7 . TRBV18
TGTGCCAGCAGCACTCGTTCTACTAGATCCCCGAACACCGGGGAGCTGTTTTTT CASSTRSTRSPNTGELFF . TRBJ2-2 . TRBV7-6
TGCGCCAGCAGCCCAGTTGACAGGGGGCGAAGTGGCTACACCTTC CASSPVDRGRSGYTF . TRBJ1-2 TRBD1 TRBV4-1
TGTGCCAGCAGCGTCAGGGGGTCGGTTGAAAAACTGTTTTTT CASSVRGSVEKLFF . TRBJ1-4 TRBD1 TRBV7-2
TGTGCCAGCAGCCCGACAGGGGTAGGGGAGACCCAGTACTTC CASSPTGVGETQYF . TRBJ2-5 TRBD1 TRBV11-2
TGTGCCAGCAGTTCCCAGGGGACAGTCAGGAATGAAAAACTGTTTTTT CASSSQGTVRNEKLFF . TRBJ1-4 TRBD1 TRBV28
TGTGCCAGCTCACCACGGACAGGGGGGGAGGAGACCCAGTACTTC CASSPRTGGEETQYF . TRBJ2-5 TRBD1 TRBV18
TGTGCCACCAGCACGCAGCCCAGGGCTGTTACTGAAGCTTTCTTT CATSTQPRAVTEAFF . TRBJ1-1 . TRBV15
TGTGCCAGCAGCTTCGCGGCGGGGCCTTTGAATGAGCAGTTCTTC CASSFAAGPLNEQFF . TRBJ2-1 . TRBV7-9
TGTGCCAGCAGCTTAACTCGGAGCTCCTACAATGAGCAGTTCTTC CASSLTRSSYNEQFF . TRBJ2-1 . TRBV7-2
TGTGCCAGCAGCTTAAGTATCAGGGGGGCGGGAGAGACCCAGTACTTC CASSLSIRGAGETQYF . TRBJ2-5 . TRBV7-6
TGTGCCAGCAGGACTAGTCTTGAGCAGTTCTTC CASRTSLEQFF . TRBJ2-1 . TRBV6-5
TGTGCCAGCGGCCTGAATCATCAGCCCCAGCATTTT CASGLNHQPQHF . TRBJ1-5 . TRBV27
TGTGCAAGTCGCTTAGTAGACCCCGCGGAGCCCATAAATGAGCAGTTCTTC CASRLVDPAEPINEQFF . TRBJ2-1 . TRBV12-2